One sample yielded the 10 T cell receptor beta chains listed below, sequenced in a study of blood T cell repertoires in COVID-19. Repertoires were generated with immunoSEQ multiplex PCR, while TCRdb's copy carries only in-frame clones and drops some. This table holds 350,000 to 400,000 clones, approximately 93% found once. The sequenced sample consisted of PBMCs or T cells enriched from blood (not recorded which). These receptors came from a woman in her forties who had been exposed to COVID-19.

The V call is TRBV2, the J call TRBJ1-3; D not certain. Trimming removed 8 bases at V and 1 base at J, with 9 bases between. This CDR3 region has 13 residues. Germline loops: CDR1 SNHLY, CDR2 FYNNEI. The CDR3 nucleotides read TGTGCCAGCTGTACGGTTTCTGGAAACACCATATATTTT. Translating gives CASCTVSGNTIYF.

The chain joins TRBV9 to TRBJ1-1; 9 bases match TRBD1. The ends lost 3 bases at V and 5 bases at J; junction bases unmatched: 8. This CDR3 has 15 amino acids. Germline V gene sequence: CDR1 SGDLS, CDR2 YYNGEE. The CDR3 reads CASSATQGAETEAFF. For the CDR3, the DNA is TGTGCCAGCAGCGCGACACAGGGGGCGGAGACTGAAGCTTTCTTT.

The genes are TRBV7-2 and TRBJ2-3; 14 nucleotides line up with TRBD2. This CDR3 has 16 amino acids. The ends lost 5 bases at V and 4 bases at J; junction bases unmatched: 5. The V gene's germline CDR1 is SGHTA and CDR2 FQGNSA. The CDR3 sequence is CASSPLTSGRADTQYF. CDR3 coding DNA: TGTGCCAGCAGCCCATTGACTAGCGGGAGGGCAGATACGCAGTATTTT. The whole variable domain, filled in from reference TRBV7-2 and TRBJ2-3, reads GAGVSQSPSNKVTEKGKDVELRCDPISGHTALYWYRQSLGQGLEFLIYFQGNSAPDKSGLPSDRFSAERTGGSVSTLTIQRTQQEDSAVYLCASSPLTSGRADTQYFGPGTRLTVL.

V gene TRBV15 combines with J gene TRBJ2-2; a possible D gene is TRBD1 (6 bases). CDR3 length: 15 residues. Germline loops: CDR1 LNHNV, CDR2 YYDKDF (reference sequence). Deletions cut 3 bases from V and 4 bases from J, with 12 bases between. CDR3 sequence (DNA): TGTGCCACCAGCAGCCGCAGGGGAAGCACCGGGGAGCTGTTTTTT. It codes for CATSSRRGSTGELFF. Looking up the rest from reference TRBV15 and TRBJ2-2 gives the full variable domain: DAMVIQNPRYQVTQFGKPVTLSCSQTLNHNVMYWYQQKSSQAPKLLFHYYDKDFNNEADTPDNFQSRRPNTSFCFLDIRSPGLGDTAMYLCATSSRRGSTGELFFGEGSRLTVL.

The chain couples TRBV11-2 to TRBJ1-4, with D perhaps matching TRBD1 (5 bases). CDR3 length equals 16 residues. V lost 5 bases and J lost 0, with 13 bases in between. Germline V gene lookup returns CDR1 SGHAT and CDR2 FQNNGV. CDR3 in DNA: TGTGCCAGCAGCCGTCAGGGTACTGCAACTAATGAAAAACTGTTTTTT. Protein sequence: CASSRQGTATNEKLFF.

The CDR3 coding sequence is TGTGCCACCAGTGACGGGGGACAGTGGGTCGAAAAACTGTTTTTT. Encoded protein: CATSDGGQWVEKLFF. The chain uses TRBV24-1 and TRBJ1-4, with 7 positions matching TRBD1. Looked up from germline, CDR1 is KGHDR and CDR2 is SFDVKD. CDR3 length equals 15 residues. The V and J ends lost 4 bases and 8 bases, in that order; junction bases with no gene match: 9.

The chain uses TRBV7-9 and TRBJ1-1, with D perhaps TRBD1 (6 bases). This CDR3 region has 14 residues. From germline, CDR1 is SEHNR and CDR2 FQNEAQ (reference sequence). The V end lost 5 bases, the J end lost 5 bases, and 15 bases lay between the germline ends. The CDR3 bases are TGTGCCAGCAGCCCAGGACAGTATGAGACTGAAGCTTTCTTT. This gives the protein CASSPGQYETEAFF.

Only one count was recorded for this clone. The V call is TRBV5-6, the J call TRBJ1-2; 10 bases agree with TRBD1. The CDR3 runs 14 residues. The trim removed 0 bases at V and 4 bases at J, leaving 0 bases unmatched. Germline V gene data show CDR1 as SGHDT and CDR2 as YYEEEE. CDR3 bases: TGTGCCAGCAGCTTGGGGGACAGGGGCTATGGCTACACCTTC. Its protein product is CASSLGDRGYGYTF.

This chain connects TRBV29-1 to TRBJ2-2; 7 nucleotides align to TRBD1. The CDR3 runs to 14 residues. Germline V gives CDR1 SQVTM, CDR2 ANQGSEA. V was clipped by 6 bases and J by 6 bases; unmatched bases: 10. CDR3 in DNA: TGCAGCGTACAGGACAGGCGTGAGGCCGGGGAGCTGTTTTTT. Translated, it gives CSVQDRREAGELFF.

V is TRBV7-2 and J is TRBJ2-1; the D is unclear. The length of the CDR3 is 13 residues. CDR1 and CDR2 (germline): SGHTA, FQGNSA. Trimming stripped 1 base from V and 9 bases from J, with 10 bases between. Here the CDR3 DNA reads TGTGCCAGCAGCTTAGTTACAGACGGTGAGCAGTTCTTC. Encoded protein: CASSLVTDGEQFF.